This T cell receptor (beta chain) was identified in a study of T cell changes during pregnancy in multiple sclerosis. Generated by immunoSEQ multiplex PCR, the TCRdb table keeps only in-frame clones and is missing some. Altogether 50,000 to 70,000 clones are present, roughly 91% being singletons, with the ten largest covering roughly 5%. The ends were cut back, 3 bases at V and 4 bases at J, with 14 bases in the middle. The CDR3 has 15 amino acids. Germline CDR1 is SGDLS and CDR2 is YYNGEE. Sequencing was performed on CD8+ T cells from peripheral blood mononuclear cells, taken before pregnancy. V usage is TRBV9 and J usage is TRBJ2-1; weak D call: TRBD2 (7 bases). The TCR comes from a female donor with multiple sclerosis, enrolled in a pregnancy study. The CDR3 here is CASSESGGNYNEQFF. Written as DNA, the CDR3 is TGTGCCAGCAGCGAGTCGGGGGGCAATTACAATGAGCAGTTCTTC. Full variable domain (rest looked up from reference TRBV9 and TRBJ2-1): DSGVTQTPKHLITATGQRVTLRCSPRSGDLSVYWYQQSLDQGLQFLIQYYNGEERAKGNILERFSAQQFPDLHSELNLSSLELGDSALYFCASSESGGNYNEQFFGPGTRLTVL.